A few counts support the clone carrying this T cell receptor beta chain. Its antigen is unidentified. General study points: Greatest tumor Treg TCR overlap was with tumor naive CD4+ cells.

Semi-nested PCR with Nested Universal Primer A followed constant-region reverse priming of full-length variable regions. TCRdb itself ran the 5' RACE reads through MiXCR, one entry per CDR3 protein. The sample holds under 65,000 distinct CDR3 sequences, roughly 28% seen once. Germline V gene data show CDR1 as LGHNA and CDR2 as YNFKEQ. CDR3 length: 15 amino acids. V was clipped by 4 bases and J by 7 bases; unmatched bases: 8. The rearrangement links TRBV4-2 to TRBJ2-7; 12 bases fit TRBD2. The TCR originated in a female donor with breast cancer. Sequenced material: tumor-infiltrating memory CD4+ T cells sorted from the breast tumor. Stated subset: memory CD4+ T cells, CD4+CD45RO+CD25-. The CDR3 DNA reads TGTGCCAGCAGCCTCTCTAGCGGGAGGGAGTATGAGCAGTACTTC. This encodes CASSLSSGREYEQYF.